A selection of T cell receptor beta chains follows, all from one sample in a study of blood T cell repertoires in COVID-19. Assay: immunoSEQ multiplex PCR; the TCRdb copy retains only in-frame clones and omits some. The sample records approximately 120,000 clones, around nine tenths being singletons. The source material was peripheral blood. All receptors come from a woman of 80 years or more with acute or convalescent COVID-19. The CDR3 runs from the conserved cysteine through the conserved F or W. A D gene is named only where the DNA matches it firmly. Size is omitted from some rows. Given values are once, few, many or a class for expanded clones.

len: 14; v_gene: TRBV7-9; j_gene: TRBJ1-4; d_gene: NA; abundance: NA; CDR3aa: CASSLSREGGKLFF; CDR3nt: TGTGCCAGCAGCCTATCTCGGGAGGGGGGGAAACTGTTTTTT
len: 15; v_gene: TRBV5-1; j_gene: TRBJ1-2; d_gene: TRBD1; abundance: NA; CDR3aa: CASSLQGALLDGYTF; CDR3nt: TGCGCCAGCAGCTTACAGGGGGCGTTATTAGATGGCTACACCTTC
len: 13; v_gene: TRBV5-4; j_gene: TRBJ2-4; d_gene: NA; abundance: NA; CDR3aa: CASSVQAKNIQYF; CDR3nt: TGTGCCAGCAGCGTACAAGCCAAAAACATTCAGTACTTC
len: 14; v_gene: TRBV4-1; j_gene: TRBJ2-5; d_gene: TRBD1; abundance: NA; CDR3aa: CASSQGDRRGTQYF; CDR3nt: TGCGCCAGCAGCCAGGGGGACAGGCGGGGGACCCAGTACTTC
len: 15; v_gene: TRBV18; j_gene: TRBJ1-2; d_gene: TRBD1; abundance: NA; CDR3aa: CASSPERQGRYGYTF; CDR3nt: TGTGCCAGCTCACCAGAACGACAGGGCCGCTATGGCTACACCTTC
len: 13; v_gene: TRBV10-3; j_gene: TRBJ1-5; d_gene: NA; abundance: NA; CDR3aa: CAIKEGIAQPQHF; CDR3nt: TGTGCCATCAAGGAGGGAATAGCTCAGCCCCAGCATTTT
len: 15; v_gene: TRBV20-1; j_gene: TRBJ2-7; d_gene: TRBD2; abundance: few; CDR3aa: CSASGAASGAYEQYF; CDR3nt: TGCAGTGCTAGTGGGGCGGCTAGCGGTGCTTACGAGCAGTACTTC
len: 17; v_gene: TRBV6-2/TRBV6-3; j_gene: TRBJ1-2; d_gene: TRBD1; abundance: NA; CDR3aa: CASSDARDRGRGHGYTF; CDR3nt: TGTGCCAGCAGTGACGCCCGGGACAGGGGGCGAGGGCATGGCTACACCTTC
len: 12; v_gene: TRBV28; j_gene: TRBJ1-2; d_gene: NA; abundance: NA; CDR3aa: CASTLPGYGYTF; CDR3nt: TGTGCCAGCACCCTTCCGGGTTATGGCTACACCTTC
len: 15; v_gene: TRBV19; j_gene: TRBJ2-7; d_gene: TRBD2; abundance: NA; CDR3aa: CASSTGTSGRSEQYF; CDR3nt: TGTGCCAGTAGTACCGGGACTAGCGGGAGGAGTGAGCAGTACTTC
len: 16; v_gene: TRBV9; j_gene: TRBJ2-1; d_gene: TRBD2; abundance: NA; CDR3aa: CASSVSLLAGNNEQFF; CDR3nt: TGTGCCAGCAGCGTGAGTCTGCTAGCGGGTAACAATGAGCAGTTCTTC
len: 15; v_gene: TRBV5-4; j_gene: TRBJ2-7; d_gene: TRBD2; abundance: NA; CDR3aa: CASSLSVGGDFEQYF; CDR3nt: TGTGCCAGCAGCTTGTCCGTCGGGGGGGATTTCGAGCAGTACTTC
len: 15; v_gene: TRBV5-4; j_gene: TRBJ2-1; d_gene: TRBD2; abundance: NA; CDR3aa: CASSLGGIRGNEQFF; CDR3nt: TGTGCCAGCAGCCTCGGGGGGATTCGGGGGAATGAGCAGTTCTTC
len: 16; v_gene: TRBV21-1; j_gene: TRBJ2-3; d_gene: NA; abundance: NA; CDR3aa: CASSKGNRDRADTQYF; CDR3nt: TGTGCCAGCAGCAAAGGAAACCGGGACAGGGCAGATACGCAGTATTTT
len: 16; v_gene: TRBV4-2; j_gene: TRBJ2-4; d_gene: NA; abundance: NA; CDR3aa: CASSQDVRTEKNIQYF; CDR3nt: TGTGCCAGCAGCCAAGATGTCCGGACAGAGAAAAACATTCAGTACTTC
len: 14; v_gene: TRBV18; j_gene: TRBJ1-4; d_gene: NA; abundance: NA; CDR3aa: CASSPTGNNEKLFF; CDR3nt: TGTGCCAGCTCACCGACAGGCAATAATGAAAAACTGTTTTTT
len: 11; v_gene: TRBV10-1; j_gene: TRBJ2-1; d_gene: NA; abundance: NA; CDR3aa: CASRHYCEQFF; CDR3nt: TGCGCCAGCAGGCACTATTGTGAGCAGTTCTTC
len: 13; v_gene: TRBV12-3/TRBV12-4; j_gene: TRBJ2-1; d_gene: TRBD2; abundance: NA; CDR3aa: CASSLGLASKQFF; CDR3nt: TGTGCCAGCAGTCTAGGACTAGCTAGTAAGCAGTTCTTC
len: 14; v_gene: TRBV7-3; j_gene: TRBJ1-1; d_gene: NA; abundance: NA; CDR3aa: CASSLTGAKTEAFF; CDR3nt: TGTGCCAGCAGCTTAACTGGAGCGAAGACTGAAGCTTTCTTT
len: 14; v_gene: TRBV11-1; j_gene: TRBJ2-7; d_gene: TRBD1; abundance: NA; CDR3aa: CASSPRTGNYEQYF; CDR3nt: TGTGCCAGCAGCCCCCGGACAGGGAATTACGAGCAGTACTTC
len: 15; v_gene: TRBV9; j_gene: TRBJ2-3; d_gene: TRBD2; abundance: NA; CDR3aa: CASTTSGEFTDTQYF; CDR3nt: TGTGCCAGCACGACTAGCGGGGAGTTCACAGATACGCAGTATTTT
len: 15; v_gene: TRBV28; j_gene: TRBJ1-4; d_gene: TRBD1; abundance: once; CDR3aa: CASSRTGGGNEKLFF; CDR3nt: TGTGCCAGCAGTAGGACAGGGGGCGGGAATGAAAAACTGTTTTTT
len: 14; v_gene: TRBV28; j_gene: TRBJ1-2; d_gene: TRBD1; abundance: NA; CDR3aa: CASSLARQGGGYTF; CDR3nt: TGTGCCAGCAGTTTGGCCAGACAGGGTGGTGGCTACACCTTC
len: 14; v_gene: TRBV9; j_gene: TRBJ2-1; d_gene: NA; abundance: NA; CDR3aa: CASSATGLYNEQFF; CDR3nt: TGTGCCAGCAGCGCAACGGGACTCTACAATGAGCAGTTCTTC
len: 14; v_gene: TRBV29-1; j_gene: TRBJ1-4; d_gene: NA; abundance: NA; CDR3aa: CSVWGGRTNEKLFF; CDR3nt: TGCAGCGTGTGGGGGGGCCGGACTAATGAAAAACTGTTTTTT
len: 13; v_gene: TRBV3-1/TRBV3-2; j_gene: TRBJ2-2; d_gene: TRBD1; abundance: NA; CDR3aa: CASSRQGAGELFF; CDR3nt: TGTGCCAGCAGTCGTCAGGGGGCCGGGGAGCTGTTTTTT
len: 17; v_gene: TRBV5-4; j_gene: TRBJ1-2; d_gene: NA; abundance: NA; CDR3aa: CASSLANIGQGKNGYTF; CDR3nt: TGTGCCAGCAGCTTGGCCAACATTGGGCAGGGGAAGAATGGCTACACCTTC
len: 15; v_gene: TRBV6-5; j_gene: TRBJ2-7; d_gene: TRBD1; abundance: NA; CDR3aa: CASRGTGGFFYEQYF; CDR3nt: TGTGCCAGCAGGGGGACAGGGGGCTTTTTCTACGAGCAGTACTTC
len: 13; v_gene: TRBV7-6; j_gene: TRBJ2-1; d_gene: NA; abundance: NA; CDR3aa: CASSLGQFDEQFF; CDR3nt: TGTGCCAGCAGCTTGGGCCAGTTTGATGAGCAGTTCTTC
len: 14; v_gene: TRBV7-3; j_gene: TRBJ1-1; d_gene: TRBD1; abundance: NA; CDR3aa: CASSRTGSNTEAFF; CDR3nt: TGTGCCAGCAGTAGGACAGGGTCGAACACTGAAGCTTTCTTT
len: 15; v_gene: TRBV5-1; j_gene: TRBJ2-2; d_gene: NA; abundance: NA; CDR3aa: CASSPGVRNTGELFF; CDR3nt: TGCGCCAGCAGCCCAGGGGTTCGGAACACCGGGGAGCTGTTTTTT
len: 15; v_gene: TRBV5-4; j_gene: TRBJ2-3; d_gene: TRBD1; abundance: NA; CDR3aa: CASSPGTGGTDTQYF; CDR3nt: TGTGCCAGCAGCCCCGGGACAGGGGGAACAGATACGCAGTATTTT
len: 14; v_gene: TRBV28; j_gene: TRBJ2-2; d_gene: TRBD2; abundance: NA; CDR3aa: CAGSSGSHTGELFF; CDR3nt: TGTGCCGGCTCTAGCGGGAGTCACACCGGGGAGCTGTTTTTT
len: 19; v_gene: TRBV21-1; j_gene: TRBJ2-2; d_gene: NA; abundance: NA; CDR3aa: CASSRKPGQERPNTGELFF; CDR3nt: TGTGCCAGCAGCAGAAAACCGGGACAGGAGCGCCCGAACACCGGGGAGCTGTTTTTT
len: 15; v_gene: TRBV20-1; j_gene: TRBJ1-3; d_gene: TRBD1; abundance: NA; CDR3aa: CSASSGGSLGNTIYF; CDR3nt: TGCAGTGCTAGTTCAGGGGGCAGCCTAGGAAACACCATATATTTT
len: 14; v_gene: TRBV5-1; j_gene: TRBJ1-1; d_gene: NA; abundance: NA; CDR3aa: CASNLQGEYTEAFF; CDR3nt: TGCGCCAGCAACCTACAGGGCGAGTACACTGAAGCTTTCTTT
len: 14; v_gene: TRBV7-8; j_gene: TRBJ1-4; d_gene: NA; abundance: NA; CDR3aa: CASSLGGIGEKLFF; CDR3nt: TGTGCCAGCAGCTTGGGAGGGATTGGTGAAAAACTGTTTTTT
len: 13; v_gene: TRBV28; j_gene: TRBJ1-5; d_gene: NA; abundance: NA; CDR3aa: CANRGGFNQPQHF; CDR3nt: TGTGCCAACCGGGGGGGTTTCAATCAGCCCCAGCATTTT
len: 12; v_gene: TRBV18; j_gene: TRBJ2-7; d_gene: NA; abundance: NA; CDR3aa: CASSLNRDEQYF; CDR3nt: TGTGCCAGCTCACTTAACAGGGACGAGCAGTACTTC
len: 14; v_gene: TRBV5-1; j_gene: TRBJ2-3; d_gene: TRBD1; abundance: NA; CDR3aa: CASSWDRVTDTQYF; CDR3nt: TGCGCCAGCAGCTGGGACAGGGTAACAGATACGCAGTATTTT
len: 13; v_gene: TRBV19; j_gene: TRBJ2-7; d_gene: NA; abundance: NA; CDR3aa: CASSIMEGGEQYF; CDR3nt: TGTGCCAGTAGTATTATGGAGGGCGGCGAGCAGTACTTC
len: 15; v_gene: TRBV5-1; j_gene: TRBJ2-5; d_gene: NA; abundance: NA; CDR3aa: CASSLVGRREETQYF; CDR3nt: TGCGCCAGCAGCTTGGTCGGGAGAAGGGAAGAGACCCAGTACTTC
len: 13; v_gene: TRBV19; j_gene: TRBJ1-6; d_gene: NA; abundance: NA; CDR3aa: CASTEKGRSPLHF; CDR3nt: TGTGCCAGCACCGAAAAGGGGCGCTCACCCCTCCACTTT
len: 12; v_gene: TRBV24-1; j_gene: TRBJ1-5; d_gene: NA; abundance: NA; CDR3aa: CATSDEYQPQHF; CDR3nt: TGTGCCACCAGTGACGAGTATCAGCCCCAGCATTTT
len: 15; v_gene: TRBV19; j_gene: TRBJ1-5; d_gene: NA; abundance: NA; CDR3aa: CASSPYRVGNQPQHF; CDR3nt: TGTGCCAGTAGTCCTTACAGGGTTGGCAATCAGCCCCAGCATTTT
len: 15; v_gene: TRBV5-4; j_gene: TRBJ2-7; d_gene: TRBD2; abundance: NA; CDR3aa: CASSSGLAGAAEQYF; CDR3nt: TGTGCCAGCAGCTCCGGACTAGCGGGAGCTGCCGAGCAGTACTTC
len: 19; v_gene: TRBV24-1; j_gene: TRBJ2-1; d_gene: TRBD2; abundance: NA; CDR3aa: CATSASLAGEPHSYNEQFF; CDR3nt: TGTGCCACCAGTGCCTCACTAGCGGGAGAGCCCCACTCCTACAATGAGCAGTTCTTC
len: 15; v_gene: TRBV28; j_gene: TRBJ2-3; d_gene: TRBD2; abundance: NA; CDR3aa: CASSAGASGTDTQYF; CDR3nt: TGTGCCAGCAGTGCCGGGGCTAGCGGGACAGATACGCAGTATTTT